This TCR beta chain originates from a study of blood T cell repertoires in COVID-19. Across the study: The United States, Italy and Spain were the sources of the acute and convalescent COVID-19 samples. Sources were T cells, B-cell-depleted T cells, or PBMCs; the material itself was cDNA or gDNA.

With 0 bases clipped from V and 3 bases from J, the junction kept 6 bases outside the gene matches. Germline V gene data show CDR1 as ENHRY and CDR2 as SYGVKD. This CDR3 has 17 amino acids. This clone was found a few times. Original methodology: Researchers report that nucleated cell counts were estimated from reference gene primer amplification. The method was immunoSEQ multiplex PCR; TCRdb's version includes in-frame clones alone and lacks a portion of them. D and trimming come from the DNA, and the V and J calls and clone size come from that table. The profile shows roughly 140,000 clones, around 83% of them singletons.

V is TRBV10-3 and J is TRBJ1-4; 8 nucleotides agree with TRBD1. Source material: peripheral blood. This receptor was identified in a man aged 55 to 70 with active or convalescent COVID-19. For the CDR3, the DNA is TGTGCCATCAGTGAGTCGACAGGGGAGTCAGCTAATGAAAAACTGTTTTTT. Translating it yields CAISESTGESANEKLFF.